The 18 T cell receptor beta chains below were found in one sample sequenced in a study of T cell responses to AZD1222 COVID-19 vaccine. TCRdb's copy holds only in-frame clones and misses some; the assay was immunoSEQ multiplex PCR. Here the sample spans 90,000 to 150,000 clones, 70% to 90% being singletons. Sequencing used peripheral blood, obtained on day 0 of AZD1222 vaccination. These receptors were collected from an adult in good health.

The rearrangement joins TRBV10-3 to TRBJ1-1; 7 nucleotides agree with TRBD1. Unmatched junction bases numbered 5, after V lost 6 bases and J lost 1 base. The CDR3 runs 14 residues. Germline V gene lookup returns CDR1 ENHRY and CDR2 SYGVKD. The DNA for the CDR3 is TGTGCCATCAGCGGACAGGCTAAGAACACTGAAGCTTTCTTT. This sequence encodes CAISGQAKNTEAFF.

The genes are TRBV2 and TRBJ1-2, with D possibly matching TRBD1 (5 bases). Germline CDR1 SNHLY, CDR2 FYNNEI. V dropped 6 bases and J dropped 5 bases, with 16 bases sitting between them. The CDR3 spans 14 residues. CDR3 nucleotides: TGTGCCAGCAGCCTCCTCGCCAGGGCGTATGGCTACACCTTC. Its translation is CASSLLARAYGYTF. Variable domain in full (rest from reference TRBV2 and TRBJ1-2): EPEVTQTPSHQVTQMGQEVILRCVPISNHLYFYWYRQILGQKVEFLVSFYNNEISEKSEIFDDQFSVERPDGSNFTLKIRSTKLEDSAMYFCASSLLARAYGYTFGSGTRLTVV.

V usage is TRBV29-1 and J usage is TRBJ2-7; tentative D call: TRBD1 (5 bases). Germline-derived CDR1 and CDR2 are SQVTM and ANQGSEA. The ends were cut back, 6 bases at V and 2 bases at J, with 20 bases in the middle. This CDR3 is built from 15 residues. The CDR3 here is CSVLPDRRQPYEQYF. The CDR3 DNA reads as TGCAGCGTCCTACCCGACCGGCGACAGCCCTACGAGCAGTACTTC.

CDR3 protein: CASSIVAGNTEAFF. The CDR3, as DNA: TGTGCCAGTAGTATAGTCGCGGGGAACACTGAAGCTTTCTTT. This sequence joins TRBV19 and TRBJ1-1; D remains unclear. Between the trimmed V and J ends, which lost 1 base and 1 base, there was a span of 7 bases. The CDR3 has 14 residues. Germline loops: CDR1 LNHDA, CDR2 SQIVND (reference sequence).

V usage is TRBV5-1 and J usage is TRBJ1-1; no firm D call. The CDR3 totals 14 residues. V lost 0 bases and J lost 1, with 7 bases in between. Germline V gene data show CDR1 as SGHRS and CDR2 as YFSETQ. The CDR3 nucleotides are TGCGCCAGCAGCTTGGAACGGACGAACACTGAAGCTTTCTTT. The encoded protein is CASSLERTNTEAFF.

This clone was picked up a small number of times. This chain connects TRBV7-9 to TRBJ2-7; the D is unclear. The V end was cut by 6 bases, the J end by 3 bases, with 9 bases between. This CDR3 region has 12 residues. Looked up from germline, CDR1 is SEHNR and CDR2 is FQNEAQ (reference sequence). In nucleotides, the CDR3 is TGTGCCAGCAGTTCGACAAACTACGAGCAGTACTTC. This gives the protein CASSSTNYEQYF. Combining the CDR3 with reference TRBV7-9 and TRBJ2-7 gives the whole variable domain DTGVSQNPRHKITKRGQNVTFRCDPISEHNRLYWYRQTLGQGPEFLTYFQNEAQLEKSRLLSDRFSAERPKGSFSTLEIQRTEQGDSAMYLCASSSTNYEQYFGPGTRLTVT.

This chain links TRBV3-1 (or the pseudogene TRBV3-2) with TRBJ2-3, with 9 bases that match TRBD2. After removal of 2 bases from V and 5 bases from J, the junction contained 5 bases not matched to a gene. This CDR3 contains 15 residues. Germline-derived CDR1 and CDR2 are LGHDT and YNNKEL (reference sequence). DNA for the CDR3: TGTGCCAGCAGCCAATTGCGGGGGGGCCAAGATACGCAGTATTTT. Protein sequence: CASSQLRGGQDTQYF.

The chain uses TRBV29-1 and TRBJ1-1; 7 bases map to TRBD1. The CDR3 runs to 15 residues. Losses at the gene ends were 5 bases for V and 0 bases for J; bases not matched to a gene: 9. Germline loops: CDR1 SQVTM, CDR2 ANQGSEA. CDR3 DNA sequence: TGCAGCGTTACGGGACAGAGTTACATGAACACTGAAGCTTTCTTT. Translating gives CSVTGQSYMNTEAFF.

J is TRBJ1-1 and V is TRBV4-1, with TRBD1 matching over 7 bases. With V trimmed by 4 bases and J by 2 bases, 10 bases remained unmatched. The CDR3 covers 16 residues. Germline V gene lookup returns CDR1 MGHRA and CDR2 YSYEKL. CDR3 residues: CASSPQGQRDNTEAFF. The CDR3 DNA is TGCGCCAGCAGCCCACAGGGGCAGCGAGACAACACTGAAGCTTTCTTT.

In this sample, this clone turned up a few times. The CDR3 loop reads CASSLTATGGSGELFF. CDR3 nucleotide sequence: TGCGCCAGCAGCTTGACTGCTACAGGGGGCTCCGGGGAGCTGTTTTTT. The V gene is TRBV5-1, the J gene TRBJ2-2, with 9 bases lining up with TRBD1. V gave up 1 base and J gave up 6 bases; unmatched junction bases: 7. CDR1 is SGHRS and CDR2 is YFSETQ in the germline V gene. The CDR3 is 16 amino acids.

This chain connects TRBV5-1 to TRBJ2-2, with a weak D call TRBD1 (6 bases). V was trimmed by 0 bases and J by 10 bases, leaving 7 bases between them. The CDR3 runs 12 residues. Looked up from germline, CDR1 is SGHRS and CDR2 is YFSETQ. The CDR3 nucleotides read TGCGCCAGCAGCTTGGAGGGGGAGGAGCTGTTTTTT. It translates to CASSLEGEELFF. Complete variable domain (other parts from reference TRBV5-1 and TRBJ2-2): KAGVTQTPRYLIKTRGQQVTLSCSPISGHRSVSWYQQTPGQGLQFLFEYFSETQRNKGNFPGRFSGRQFSNSRSEMNVSTLELGDSALYLCASSLEGEELFFGEGSRLTVL.

The J gene is TRBJ2-1, the V gene TRBV5-4, with a weak D call TRBD2 (6 bases). The germline CDR1 and CDR2 sequences are SGHNT and YYREEE (reference sequence). The CDR3 has 16 amino acids. Trimming left V 4 bases short and J 11 bases short, with 25 bases between. CDR3 protein: CASSTGLPLGYDQQFF. The CDR3, as DNA: TGTGCCAGCAGCACGGGACTTCCCCTGGGTTATGATCAGCAGTTCTTC.

The chain recombines TRBV18 with TRBJ1-5, with a weak D call TRBD1 (5 bases). Per the germline V gene, CDR1 is KGHSH and CDR2 is LQKENI. V was shortened by 1 base and J by 6 bases, with 7 bases between the two germline ends. The CDR3 extends over 13 amino acids. The CDR3 spells CASSPQGVQPQHF. CDR3 nucleotide sequence: TGTGCCAGCTCACCACAAGGGGTTCAGCCCCAGCATTTT.

This chain connects TRBV27 to TRBJ2-2; 7 positions agree with TRBD1. The CDR3 contains 15 residues. V lost 5 bases and J lost 4; bases outside the gene matches: 7. Germline V lookup: CDR1 MNHEY, CDR2 SMNVEV (reference sequence). CDR3 residues: CASSRQGFGTGELFF. The CDR3, as DNA: TGTGCCAGCAGTCGACAGGGTTTCGGCACCGGGGAGCTGTTTTTT.

The chain uses TRBV27 and TRBJ2-7; the match to TRBD2 covers 13 bases. Germline V lookup: CDR1 MNHEY, CDR2 SMNVEV (reference sequence). There are 15 residues in the CDR3. V dropped 4 bases and J dropped 4; count of bases not matched to a gene: 4. The CDR3: CASSSTSGRWYEQYF. The DNA of the CDR3 is TGTGCCAGCAGTTCGACTAGCGGGAGGTGGTACGAGCAGTACTTC.

The gene calls are TRBV6-4 and TRBJ2-1, with D possibly matching TRBD2 (6 bases). Per germline, CDR1 MRHNA and CDR2 SNTAGT. The CDR3 spans 19 residues. V lost 5 bases and J lost 0, with 23 bases in between. The CDR3 coding sequence is TGTGCCAGCAGTACCCGGTCTTTGGTCGGGAGCAGCTCCTACAATGAGCAGTTCTTC. Translation gives CASSTRSLVGSSSYNEQFF.

This clone was found once. Other DNA sequences in the sample encode the same CDR3. The V and J genes are TRBV30 and TRBJ1-1; D is unresolved. Trimming removed 0 bases from V and 0 bases from J, with 5 bases in between. The germline V gene has CDR1 GTSNPN and CDR2 SVGIG (reference sequence). The length of the CDR3 is 13 residues. The CDR3 DNA sequence: TGTGCCTGGAGTGTCACGGTGAACACTGAAGCTTTCTTT. Translated: CAWSVTVNTEAFF.

This sequence joins TRBV6-1 and TRBJ2-2, with unresolved D. Trimming pared 2 bases from V and 7 bases from J, leaving 20 bases between. The CDR3 totals 17 residues. Germline CDR1 is MNHNS and CDR2 is SASEGT. This CDR3 is CASSEPVSLAHGGELFF. For the CDR3, the DNA is TGTGCCAGCAGTGAACCTGTTAGTTTGGCCCATGGCGGGGAGCTGTTTTTT.